The 16 T cell receptor beta chains below were found in one sample sequenced in a study of vaccination effects on CD4 cells after COVID-19. The antigens of these receptors remain unknown. Expansion with viral peptide pools was applied to antigen-specific CD4+ T cells by the ViraFEST assay prior to sequencing. Culture proceeded for roughly ten days, and CD4+ T cells were then isolated. Two doses of BNT162b2 or mRNA-1273 vaccine were administered to participants. The repertoire was sequenced with immunoSEQ multiplex PCR; TCRdb's copy has only in-frame clones and lacks some. The sample includes around 65,000 clones, about three quarters seen only once; the top ten take 1% to 1.5%. Here the sequenced sample was CD4+ T cells from PBMCs cultured with HCoV-229E spike peptides, taken after COVID-19 vaccination. The source of these receptors is a human donor who received a COVID-19 vaccine.

This clone was found once. The J gene is TRBJ1-6, the V gene TRBV3-1 (or the pseudogene TRBV3-2); D remains unclear. This CDR3 is built from 13 residues. Germline-derived CDR1 and CDR2 are LGHDT and YNNKEL (reference sequence). V lost 4 bases to trimming and J lost 9 bases, with 10 bases between them. Here the CDR3 reads CASSPSDTSPLHF. Here the CDR3 DNA reads TGTGCCAGCAGCCCCTCCGATACTTCACCCCTCCACTTT.

The chain combines TRBV7-2 with TRBJ2-1, with 8 nucleotides matching TRBD2. The germline gives CDR1 SGHTA, CDR2 FQGNSA. This CDR3 has 17 amino acids. J lost 6 bases, V lost 4 bases, and 14 bases had no gene match. Here the CDR3 reads CASSSVWAAGVFNEQFF. The CDR3 nucleotides are TGTGCCAGCAGCTCCGTTTGGGCAGCGGGGGTTTTCAATGAGCAGTTCTTC.

This clone turned up a few times. This chain links TRBV6-6 with TRBJ1-5, with a tentative D call TRBD1 (6 bases). Germline CDR1 is MNHNY and CDR2 is SVGAGI (reference sequence). The CDR3 length is 15 residues. Trimming took off 5 bases at V and 5 bases at J, with 16 bases between the two ends. The CDR3 region is CASSKGDNLHQPQHF. The DNA for the CDR3 is TGTGCCAGCAGTAAAGGGGACAATCTACATCAGCCCCAGCATTTT.

V and J are TRBV4-1 and TRBJ2-5; 9 positions match TRBD2. Looked up from germline, CDR1 is MGHRA and CDR2 is YSYEKL. The CDR3 totals 16 residues. J was trimmed by 7 bases and V by 6 bases; bases with no gene match: 15. The CDR3 here is CASSKSGLAIGGTQYF. The CDR3 DNA reads TGCGCCAGCAGTAAATCGGGACTAGCAATCGGTGGGACCCAGTACTTC.

This chain links TRBV2 with TRBJ2-3; D possibly corresponds to TRBD1 (6 bases). Germline values: CDR1 SNHLY, CDR2 FYNNEI. V was clipped by 6 bases and J by 0 bases, with 16 bases between them. The CDR3 contains 16 residues. The CDR3 loop reads CASRGGQYASTDTQYF. The DNA for the CDR3 is TGTGCCAGCAGGGGCGGACAGTACGCTAGCACAGATACGCAGTATTTT. Full variable domain (missing parts from reference TRBV2 and TRBJ2-3): EPEVTQTPSHQVTQMGQEVILRCVPISNHLYFYWYRQILGQKVEFLVSFYNNEISEKSEIFDDQFSVERPDGSNFTLKIRSTKLEDSAMYFCASRGGQYASTDTQYFGPGTRLTVL.

This clone has only one observation. The CDR3 sequence is CASRAIAGFNYNEQFF. Here the CDR3 DNA reads TGCGCCAGCAGAGCGATAGCGGGGTTCAATTACAATGAGCAGTTCTTC. V usage is TRBV5-1 and J usage is TRBJ2-1; TRBD2 matches 8 bases. The V segment lost 5 bases and the J segment 4 bases; nucleotides outside the gene matches: 11. Germline CDR1 is SGHRS and CDR2 is YFSETQ. The CDR3 is 16 residues long.

V gene TRBV11-3 combines with J gene TRBJ2-5; TRBD1 aligns across 10 bases. V lost 3 bases to trimming and J lost 2 bases; unmatched junction nucleotides: 3. Germline CDR1 and CDR2: SGHNT and YENEEA. The CDR3 has 15 amino acids. Here the CDR3 DNA reads TGTGCCAGCAGCTTTGGGACAGGGGAACAAGAGACCCAGTACTTC. It translates to CASSFGTGEQETQYF.

The gene calls are TRBV29-1 and TRBJ1-1; tentatively, D is TRBD1 (6 bases). The V end lost 4 bases, the J end lost 0 bases, and 15 bases lay between the germline ends. The CDR3 has 15 residues. Per the germline V gene, CDR1 is SQVTM and CDR2 is ANQGSEA. Written as DNA, the CDR3 is TGCAGCGTTGTAGGTCAGGGGCTAATGAACACTGAAGCTTTCTTT. Translated: CSVVGQGLMNTEAFF.

This clone has a single count. The genes are TRBV7-2 and TRBJ2-7; 12 bases agree with TRBD1. This CDR3 is 15 amino acids long. Germline trimming cut 3 bases from V and 4 bases from J; bases unmatched to any gene: 4. Germline CDR1 is SGHTA and CDR2 is FQGNSA. The DNA of the CDR3 is TGTGCCAGCAGCTTGGGACAGGGGGCCGTTTACGAGCAGTACGTC. This translates into CASSLGQGAVYEQYV.

The chain employs TRBV3-1 (or the pseudogene TRBV3-2) and TRBJ1-2; D might be TRBD1 (6 bases). This CDR3 region has 15 residues. In germline, CDR1 is LGHDT, CDR2 YNNKEL (reference sequence). V was shortened by 4 bases and J by 2 bases, with 14 bases between the two germline ends. The CDR3 sequence is CASSPWDTRNYGYTF. CDR3 nucleotide sequence: TGTGCCAGCAGCCCTTGGGACACCCGCAACTATGGCTACACCTTC.

The chain links TRBV4-3 to TRBJ1-6; D is uncertain. V lost 1 base and J 11 bases, leaving 18 bases between the germline ends. The CDR3 is 16 residues long. Germline V gene lookup returns CDR1 LGHNA and CDR2 YSLEER. CDR3 sequence (DNA): TGCGCCAGCAGCCAAGGACGAACGACCGACGGCCCACCCCTCCACTTT. Translation: CASSQGRTTDGPPLHF.

This clone was seen more than once but under ten times. The rearrangement joins TRBV14 to TRBJ2-7; 9 bases map to TRBD1. Germline V gives CDR1 SGHDN, CDR2 FVKESK. V lost 2 bases to trimming and J lost 5 bases; unmatched junction nucleotides: 7. The length of the CDR3 is 15 residues. In DNA form, the CDR3 reads TGTGCCAGCAGCCAACCCACACAGGGGGCTAACGAGCAGTACGTC. Protein sequence: CASSQPTQGANEQYV.

The chain joins TRBV6-4 to TRBJ1-1; a weak D match, TRBD1 (5 bases). CDR1 MRHNA and CDR2 SNTAGT come from the germline V gene. V was cut by 6 bases and J by 7 bases, with 15 bases left in between. The CDR3 contains 13 residues. CDR3 sequence reads: CASSNNLGGEAFF. CDR3 nucleotide sequence: TGTGCCAGCAGCAACAATCTGGGGGGTGAAGCTTTCTTT.

The genes are TRBV24-1 and TRBJ1-3; 8 positions agree with TRBD1. This CDR3 region has 15 residues. In germline, CDR1 is KGHDR, CDR2 SFDVKD. V shed 3 bases and J 4 bases; nucleotides not matched to a gene: 4. The CDR3 nucleotides read TGTGCCACCAGTGATCCCGGACAGGGAGGAAACACCATATATTTT. Protein: CATSDPGQGGNTIYF.

This chain uses TRBV18 with TRBJ1-4; possibly TRBD1 for D (5 bases). Germline CDR1 reads KGHSH; CDR2 reads LQKENI. V was clipped by 3 bases and J by 4 bases, with 9 bases between them. The CDR3 runs to 14 residues. CDR3 DNA sequence: TGTGCCAGCTCACCCCCGGGGGATAATGAAAAACTGTTTTTT. Translating it yields CASSPPGDNEKLFF.

This sequence joins TRBV7-2 and TRBJ1-2; D remains ambiguous. V lost 2 bases and J 2 bases, leaving 21 bases between the germline ends. The CDR3 covers 18 residues. CDR1 SGHTA and CDR2 FQGNSA come from the germline V gene. The CDR3, as DNA: TGTGCCAGCAGCTTAATAGTTATCGGTGGACGGGCAAACTATGGCTACACCTTC. Translating gives CASSLIVIGGRANYGYTF.